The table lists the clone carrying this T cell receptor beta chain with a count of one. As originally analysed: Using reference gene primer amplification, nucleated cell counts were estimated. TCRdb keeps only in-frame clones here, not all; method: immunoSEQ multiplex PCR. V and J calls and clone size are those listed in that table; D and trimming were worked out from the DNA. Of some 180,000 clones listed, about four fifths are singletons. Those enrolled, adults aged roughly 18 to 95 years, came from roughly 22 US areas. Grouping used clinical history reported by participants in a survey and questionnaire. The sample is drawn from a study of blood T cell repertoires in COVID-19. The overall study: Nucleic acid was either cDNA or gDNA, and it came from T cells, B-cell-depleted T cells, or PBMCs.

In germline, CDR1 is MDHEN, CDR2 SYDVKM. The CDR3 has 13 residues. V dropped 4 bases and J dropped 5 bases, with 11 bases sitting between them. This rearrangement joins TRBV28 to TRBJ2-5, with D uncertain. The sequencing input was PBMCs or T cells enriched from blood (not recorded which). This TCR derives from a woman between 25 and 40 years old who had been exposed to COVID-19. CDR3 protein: CASSSGAGETQYF. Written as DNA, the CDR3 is TGTGCCAGCAGTTCTGGAGCCGGGGAGACCCAGTACTTC.